These T cell receptor beta chains were read from a single sample in a study of Ad26.COV2.S vaccination and SARS-CoV-2 variants. The protocol was immunoSEQ multiplex PCR, while the TCRdb copy is restricted to in-frame clones and leaves out a portion. The sample holds 330,000 or so clones; under 90% are singletons and the top ten take about 5.4%. Specimen: peripheral blood, collected in a trial of Ad26.COV2.S vaccine versus placebo. The receptor set was obtained from a person between 18 and 60 years old who received the Ad26.COV2.S COVID-19 vaccine or a placebo. Both conserved end residues are part of each CDR3. D genes are given only for firm matches. For some rows the clone size is stated as once, few or many, or as a class when expanded; others skip it.

>.|.|TRBJ1-2|TRBV6-5
CASRYRNYGYTF
TGTGCCAGTCGATACAGGAACTATGGCTACACCTTC
>.|TRBD1|TRBJ2-7|TRBV6-1
CASSEGQGYTEQYF
TGTGCCAGCAGTGAGGGACAGGGGTATACCGAGCAGTACTTC
>.|.|TRBJ1-1|TRBV5-3
CARSLRVWNTEAFF
TGTGCCAGAAGCTTACGGGTATGGAACACTGAAGCTTTCTTT
>.|.|TRBJ1-2|TRBV30
CAWSGGGGFYYGYTF
TGTGCCTGGAGTGGGGGAGGGGGTTTTTACTATGGCTACACCTTC
>.|.|TRBJ2-7|TRBV9
CASSIRDNPYEQYF
TGTGCCAGCAGCATCCGGGACAATCCCTACGAGCAGTACTTC
>.|.|TRBJ1-5|TRBV6-5
CATKDEGFGNQPQHF
TGTGCCACAAAAGACGAGGGGTTTGGCAATCAGCCCCAGCATTTT
>.|.|TRBJ2-7|TRBV7-9
CASSSQGGYEQYF
TGTGCCAGCAGCTCACAGGGGGGGTACGAGCAGTACTTC
>.|.|TRBJ1-1|TRBV12-5
CASQTRTRGTEAFF
TGTGCTAGTCAAACTCGGACCCGGGGAACTGAAGCTTTCTTT
>once|TRBD1|TRBJ2-1|TRBV10-3
CAISEFGTGLNNEQFF
TGTGCCATCAGTGAGTTCGGGACAGGGCTAAACAATGAGCAGTTCTTC
>.|TRBD1|TRBJ1-1|TRBV6-5
CASSLGDRVTEAFF
TGTGCCAGCAGTCTAGGGGACAGGGTCACTGAAGCTTTCTTT
>.|.|TRBJ1-2|TRBV18
CASSPGGGVDGYTF
TGTGCCAGCTCACCCGGGGGCGGGGTCGATGGCTACACCTTC
>.|TRBD1|TRBJ2-5|TRBV7-9
CASSDRTGEWETQYF
TGTGCCAGCAGCGACCGGACAGGGGAGTGGGAGACCCAGTACTTC
>.|.|TRBJ1-5|TRBV2
CASSVGKVPKPQHF
TGTGCCAGCAGTGTTGGGAAGGTTCCGAAGCCCCAGCATTTT
>once|.|TRBJ2-7|TRBV4-3
CASSQTFHKTYEQYF
TGCGCCAGCAGCCAAACCTTTCACAAGACCTACGAGCAGTACTTC
>once|.|TRBJ1-6|TRBV7-2
CASSQALNSPLHF
TGTGCCAGCAGCCAGGCCTTAAATTCACCCCTCCACTTT
>.|.|TRBJ2-1|TRBV12-3/TRBV12-4
CASTRQVENEQFF
TGTGCCAGCACTCGCCAGGTTGAGAATGAGCAGTTCTTC
>.|.|TRBJ2-1|TRBV5-1
CASSLARVVSYNEQFF
TGCGCCAGCAGCTTGGCAAGGGTTGTGTCCTACAATGAGCAGTTCTTC
>.|TRBD2|TRBJ2-3|TRBV28
CASSPSIENSGRWSTDTQYF
TGTGCCAGCAGTCCCTCGATTGAAAATAGCGGGAGGTGGAGCACAGATACGCAGTATTTT
>.|TRBD1|TRBJ1-1|TRBV28
CASLGDREYTEAFF
TGTGCCAGTCTCGGGGACAGGGAGTACACTGAAGCTTTCTTT
>.|.|TRBJ1-5|TRBV16
CASSQSGRQAEGHQPQHF
TGTGCCAGCAGCCAGTCAGGACGTCAAGCGGAGGGACATCAGCCCCAGCATTTT
>.|.|TRBJ2-2|TRBV5-1
CASSLVGQVSGVTGELFF
TGCGCCAGCAGCTTGGTAGGTCAGGTCTCAGGTGTCACCGGGGAGCTGTTTTTT
>once|.|TRBJ2-1|TRBV19
CASSNPSEASNEQFF
TGTGCCAGTAGTAACCCCAGCGAAGCTTCCAATGAGCAGTTCTTC
>.|.|TRBJ1-1|TRBV19
CASSIATVGREAFF
TGTGCCAGTAGTATAGCGACAGTGGGCAGAGAAGCTTTCTTT
>.|.|TRBJ1-2|TRBV2
CASNRDFANYGYTF
TGTGCCAGCAATCGGGACTTTGCTAACTATGGCTACACCTTC
>.|.|TRBJ1-4|TRBV6-5
CASMTGNEKLFF
TGTGCCAGCATGACAGGAAATGAAAAACTGTTTTTT
>.|TRBD2|TRBJ2-4|TRBV4-1
CASSQRQTSGEAKNIQYF
TGCGCCAGCAGCCAACGACAGACTAGCGGGGAGGCCAAAAACATTCAGTACTTC
>.|TRBD1|TRBJ2-2|TRBV6-1
CASREGTGSNTGELFF
TGTGCCAGCAGGGAAGGGACAGGGAGTAACACCGGGGAGCTGTTTTTT
>.|.|TRBJ1-4|TRBV2
CASSVRGGLTNEKLFF
TGTGCCAGCAGTGTCAGGGGAGGCTTAACTAATGAAAAACTGTTTTTT
>.|.|TRBJ1-2|TRBV3-1/TRBV3-2
CASNQQGLNYGYTF
TGTGCCAGCAACCAACAGGGACTCAACTATGGCTACACCTTC
>.|TRBD1|TRBJ1-5|TRBV7-9
CASSLGGGTGVQPQHF
TGTGCCAGCAGCCTAGGGGGCGGGACAGGGGTTCAGCCCCAGCATTTT
>.|.|TRBJ1-1|TRBV6-5
CASSNGVAFF
TGTGCCAGCTCCAATGGCGTAGCTTTCTTT